This T cell receptor beta chain appears in the sequencing data of a study of sequential checkpoint blockade in melanoma. Looking at the study overall: First-line arms were nivolumab then ipilimumab, or the reverse, randomized 1:1.

Documented treatment: randomized to nivolumab then ipilimumab (arm A) or the reverse (arm B). PBMC sorting kept live CD3+CD8+ cells without CD19 or CD56. CDR1 is MNHEY, CDR2 SVGAGI, per germline. CDR3 length equals 15 residues. Deletions cut 4 bases from V and 4 bases from J, with 16 bases between. TCRdb keeps only in-frame clones here, not all; method: immunoSEQ multiplex PCR. The table lists 10,000 to 11,000 clones, 60% to 85% of them singletons. The sample in question was CD8+ T cells sorted from blood (inferred from file names), obtained from a patient given nivolumab and ipilimumab in sequence. The chain joins TRBV6-5 to TRBJ1-2; tentative D call: TRBD1 (6 bases). This TCR derives from a human donor with melanoma. The CDR3 loop reads CASSCSSRGGYGYTF. In DNA form, the CDR3 reads TGTGCCAGCAGTTGCAGTAGCAGGGGCGGCTATGGCTACACCTTC.